This TCR beta chain was recovered during a study of Ad26.COV2.S vaccination and SARS-CoV-2 variants. Overall study context: Vaccine-arm donor from the placebo-controlled COV1001 Ad26.COV2.S trial. Study-wide results and limits: Vaccinees and placebo recipients showed similar non-spike TCR breadth. Reportedly, after vaccination the spike-specific CD8+ and CD4+ T cell responses displayed substantial breadth.

Sequenced by immunoSEQ multiplex PCR; TCRdb stores in-frame clones only, minus some. The sample includes about 680,000 clones, 89% of them seen just once. As concerns this clone: Its antigen is currently unknown.

Germline CDR1 reads MNHEY; CDR2 reads SVGAGI. The CDR3 loop spans 12 amino acids. Treatment defined: over 15 received Ad26.COV2.S at low or high dose, single or two shots; about 5 received placebo; per-sample allocation not given. Each sample was drawn 63 days after the first injection (of vaccine or placebo). Immunization relied on an Ad26 vector, which expressed Wuhan-strain SARS-CoV-2 spike. V is TRBV6-5 and J is TRBJ2-2; 7 nucleotides line up with TRBD2. The sequenced sample was peripheral blood, obtained in a trial of Ad26.COV2.S vaccine versus placebo. This receptor was obtained from a person aged 18-60 years who received the Ad26.COV2.S COVID-19 vaccine or a placebo. The CDR3: CAAGRNTGELFF. CDR3 DNA sequence: TGTGCAGCGGGGAGGAACACCGGGGAGCTGTTTTTT.